This T cell receptor (beta chain) was captured in a study of blood T cell repertoires in COVID-19. The wider study: Whether acute or convalescent, the COVID-19 samples came from the United States, Italy and Spain. Sources were T cells, B-cell-depleted T cells, or PBMCs; the material itself was cDNA or gDNA.

This clone was observed once. Original data processing: Researchers report that nucleated cell counts were estimated from reference gene primer amplification. Using immunoSEQ multiplex PCR, the repertoire was profiled, and TCRdb retains in-frame clones only, with some absent. V and J calls and clone size come straight from that table; D and trimming were deduced from the DNA. The sample lists fewer than 60,000 clones; roughly four fifths were seen once. Germline V gives CDR1 SNHLY, CDR2 FYNNEI. Deletions cut 4 bases from V and 0 bases from J, with 9 bases between. The CDR3 has 14 amino acids. This receptor was taken from a man aged 60-69 years with acute or convalescent COVID-19. The chain is built from TRBV2 and TRBJ1-2; no definite D call. Sequenced: peripheral blood. The CDR3 loop reads CASSVYSTNYGYTF. The CDR3 bases are TGTGCCAGCAGTGTCTACAGCACTAACTATGGCTACACCTTC. Filled out from reference TRBV2 and TRBJ1-2, the complete variable domain reads EPEVTQTPSHQVTQMGQEVILRCVPISNHLYFYWYRQILGQKVEFLVSFYNNEISEKSEIFDDQFSVERPDGSNFTLKIRSTKLEDSAMYFCASSVYSTNYGYTFGSGTRLTVV.